The next 20 T cell receptor beta chains were all read from a single sample in a study of blood T cell repertoires in COVID-19. Profiling relied on immunoSEQ multiplex PCR, and the TCRdb table lists in-frame clones only, not all of them. The sample yields 380,000 or so clones, around 90% seen once. Sample: PBMCs or T cells enriched from blood (not recorded which). These receptors were obtained from a woman aged 40 to 55 with acute COVID-19.

V gene TRBV24-1 combines with J gene TRBJ1-2; 10 bases are shared with TRBD1. Germline CDR1 KGHDR, CDR2 SFDVKD. The ends lost 4 bases at V and 5 bases at J; junction bases unmatched: 3. CDR3 length equals 14 residues. The CDR3 DNA is TGTGCCACCAGTGAACCGGGACAGGGGTATGGCTACACCTTC. Its protein is CATSEPGQGYGYTF.

In its sample, this clone was seen a few times. This chain joins TRBV6-5 and TRBJ2-7; 8 bases line up with TRBD1. The germline CDR1 and CDR2 sequences are MNHEY and SVGAGI. V trimming: 6 bases; J trimming: 5 bases; junction bases outside the gene matches: 6. The CDR3 contains 13 residues. The DNA for the CDR3 is TGTGCCAGCAGCTTGGGACAGGCCAACGAGCAGTACTTC. Its protein product is CASSLGQANEQYF.

The chain employs TRBV7-2 and TRBJ2-4; D is perhaps TRBD1 (6 bases). Trimming removed 8 bases at V and 0 bases at J, with 17 bases between. Germline V gives CDR1 SGHTA, CDR2 FQGNSA. The CDR3 is 16 amino acids. CDR3 coding DNA: TGTGCCAGCGGGGGTTGGGGGCTAGGAGCCAAAAACATTCAGTACTTC. Protein: CASGGWGLGAKNIQYF. The full variable domain, rest sourced from reference TRBV7-2 and TRBJ2-4, is GAGVSQSPSNKVTEKGKDVELRCDPISGHTALYWYRQSLGQGLEFLIYFQGNSAPDKSGLPSDRFSAERTGGSVSTLTIQRTQQEDSAVYLCASGGWGLGAKNIQYFGAGTRLSVL.

The chain combines TRBV9 with TRBJ2-7; D gene unclear. This CDR3 is 13 amino acids long. The V gene lost 2 bases and the J gene lost 0 bases, with 6 bases spanning the gap. CDR1 is SGDLS, CDR2 YYNGEE, per germline. CDR3: CASSVGPSYEQYF. As DNA, the CDR3 is TGTGCCAGCAGCGTCGGTCCCTCCTACGAGCAGTACTTC. Variable domain in full (rest from reference TRBV9 and TRBJ2-7): DSGVTQTPKHLITATGQRVTLRCSPRSGDLSVYWYQQSLDQGLQFLIQYYNGEERAKGNILERFSAQQFPDLHSELNLSSLELGDSALYFCASSVGPSYEQYFGPGTRLTVT.

The gene calls are TRBV14 and TRBJ1-4; the match to TRBD1 covers 9 bases. Germline loops: CDR1 SGHDN, CDR2 FVKESK. The J segment lost 7 bases and the V segment lost 2 bases, leaving 8 bases of the junction unmatched. The CDR3 totals 16 residues. CDR3: CASSQLPGQGFEKLFF. The CDR3 DNA sequence: TGTGCCAGCAGCCAACTACCGGGACAGGGTTTTGAAAAACTGTTTTTT.

The rearrangement links TRBV29-1 to TRBJ2-5; 8 bases agree with TRBD1. The trim removed 7 bases at V and 5 bases at J, leaving 12 bases unmatched. This CDR3 region has 14 residues. Germline lookup yields CDR1 SQVTM and CDR2 ANQGSEA. The chain's CDR3 is CSAVPGQVGETQYF. The DNA for the CDR3 is TGCAGCGCCGTACCGGGACAGGTTGGGGAGACCCAGTACTTC.

V usage is TRBV2 and J usage is TRBJ1-1, with D possibly matching TRBD1 (5 bases). The CDR3 length is 14 residues. Trimming cost V 6 bases and J 2 bases, with 13 bases left between them. Germline CDR1 reads SNHLY; CDR2 reads FYNNEI. The CDR3 is CASSLRTPNTEAFF. The CDR3 region has the DNA TGTGCCAGCAGCTTGAGGACACCCAACACTGAAGCTTTCTTT.

This clone appeared a few times. CDR3 in DNA: TGTGCCAGCAGCTCCCCTCCGGGACAGGGTTTCCATACGCAGTATTTT. This translates into CASSSPPGQGFHTQYF. V gene TRBV5-6 combines with J gene TRBJ2-3; 9 bases map to TRBD1. V was clipped by 3 bases and J by 7 bases; unmatched bases: 12. Germline CDR1 SGHDT, CDR2 YYEEEE. The CDR3 extends over 16 amino acids. The full variable domain, in which reference TRBV5-6 and TRBJ2-3 provide the parts outside the CDR3, is DAGVTQSPTHLIKTRGQQVTLRCSPKSGHDTVSWYQQALGQGPQFIFQYYEEEERQRGNFPDRFSGHQFPNYSSELNVNALLLGDSALYLCASSSPPGQGFHTQYFGPGTRLTVL.

Here the CDR3 reads CASTPGHFPLHF. CDR3 in DNA: TGCGCCAGCACACCTGGACATTTCCCCCTCCACTTT. The chain has TRBV10-2 and TRBJ1-6, with D tentatively TRBD1 (5 bases). V gave up 7 bases and J gave up 13 bases, with 14 bases separating them. This CDR3 comprises 12 residues. From germline, CDR1 is WSHSY and CDR2 SAAADI.

This clone was observed a handful of times. The chain uses TRBV29-1 and TRBJ1-2; TRBD1 is a possible D gene (5 bases). V dropped 6 bases and J dropped 6 bases, with 20 bases sitting between them. Looked up from germline, CDR1 is SQVTM and CDR2 is ANQGSEA. This CDR3 spans 14 amino acids. The DNA for the CDR3 is TGCAGCGTCGCGATGCGGGGACCAGGTCATGGCTACACCTTC. It is translated as CSVAMRGPGHGYTF.

This CDR3 is CASSRGPNAEAFF. The CDR3 nucleotides are TGTGCCAGCAGCAGGGGGCCTAACGCTGAAGCTTTCTTT. The rearrangement uses TRBV25-1 and TRBJ1-1, with TRBD1 matching 8 bases. Germline lookup yields CDR1 MGHDK and CDR2 SYGVNS. The CDR3 has 13 amino acids. With V trimmed by 6 bases and J by 6 bases, 6 bases remained unmatched.

This chain joins TRBV11-2 and TRBJ1-1; D call uncertain. Trimming pared 5 bases from V and 0 bases from J, leaving 13 bases between. There are 15 residues in the CDR3. CDR1 is SGHAT, CDR2 FQNNGV, per germline. CDR3 amino acids: CASSPLRNMNTEAFF. The CDR3 DNA reads as TGTGCCAGCAGCCCTCTGCGGAACATGAACACTGAAGCTTTCTTT.

The rearrangement joins TRBV7-2 to TRBJ2-1, with D possibly matching TRBD2 (6 bases). Germline CDR1 SGHTA, CDR2 FQGNSA. This CDR3 comprises 13 residues. V lost 1 base, J lost 10 bases, and 11 bases lay in between. The chain's CDR3 is CASSLEDYREQFF. CDR3 DNA: TGTGCCAGCAGCTTAGAGGACTACAGAGAGCAGTTCTTC.

The V call is TRBV10-3, the J call TRBJ2-3; 9 positions agree with TRBD2. Germline trimming cut 4 bases from V and 0 bases from J; bases unmatched to any gene: 2. Germline V gene data show CDR1 as ENHRY and CDR2 as SYGVKD. The CDR3 length is 15 residues. CDR3 amino acids: CAISAAGGSTDTQYF. CDR3 bases: TGTGCCATCAGTGCAGCGGGAGGCAGCACAGATACGCAGTATTTT.

The sample holds one count of this clone. V gene TRBV19 combines with J gene TRBJ1-5, with a tentative D call TRBD1 (5 bases). The CDR3 length is 14 residues. CDR1 is LNHDA, CDR2 SQIVND, per germline (reference sequence). Trimming took off 5 bases at V and 5 bases at J, with 13 bases between the two ends. The CDR3 loop is CASSFGRGDQPQHF. The DNA of the CDR3 is TGTGCCAGTAGTTTTGGGAGGGGCGATCAGCCCCAGCATTTT.

This chain connects TRBV25-1 to TRBJ1-6; maybe TRBD1 (6 bases). V was trimmed by 4 bases and J by 8 bases, leaving 18 bases between them. The CDR3 runs 16 residues. Germline values: CDR1 MGHDK, CDR2 SYGVNS. The DNA of the CDR3 is TGTGCCAGCAGTGGGGGAAGACAGGAGAGTCATTCACCCCTCCACTTT. Its translation is CASSGGRQESHSPLHF.

This clone was picked up one time. V usage is TRBV29-1 and J usage is TRBJ1-5; TRBD1 matches at 12 bases. This CDR3 is 14 amino acids long. V dropped 7 bases and J dropped 5; count of bases not matched to a gene: 6. Germline lookup yields CDR1 SQVTM and CDR2 ANQGSEA. CDR3 sequence: CSATGTGGDQPQHF. The CDR3 nucleotides are TGCAGCGCCACCGGGACAGGGGGCGATCAGCCCCAGCATTTT.

The chain carries TRBV5-4 and TRBJ1-4; the D gene is possibly TRBD1 (6 bases). The V end was cut by 4 bases, the J end by 0 bases, with 10 bases between. The CDR3 runs 15 residues. Germline V gene sequence: CDR1 SGHNT, CDR2 YYREEE (reference sequence). The CDR3: CASSVDRSTNEKLFF. The CDR3 nucleotides are TGTGCCAGCAGCGTGGACAGATCAACTAATGAAAAACTGTTTTTT. The full variable domain, with the rest looked up from reference TRBV5-4 and TRBJ1-4, is ETGVTQSPTHLIKTRGQQVTLRCSSQSGHNTVSWYQQALGQGPQFIFQYYREEENGRGNFPPRFSGLQFPNYSSELNVNALELDDSALYLCASSVDRSTNEKLFFGSGTQLSVL.

The chain links TRBV27 to TRBJ2-5, with 7 bases identical to TRBD1. This CDR3 has 18 amino acids. With V trimmed by 5 bases and J by 5 bases, 20 bases remained unmatched. The V gene's germline CDR1 is MNHEY and CDR2 SMNVEV (reference sequence). The CDR3, as DNA: TGTGCCAGCAGTCCAGACCCAGGACAGGCCAGAAACAGGGAGACCCAGTACTTC. Translation: CASSPDPGQARNRETQYF.

The chain uses TRBV12-3 or TRBV12-4 and TRBJ1-6; D ambiguous. The V end lost 3 bases, the J end lost 6 bases, and 6 bases lay between the germline ends. The CDR3 extends over 13 amino acids. CDR3 in amino acids: CASSFSVNSPLHF. Here the CDR3 DNA reads TGTGCCAGCAGTTTTTCGGTTAATTCACCCCTCCACTTT.